This T cell receptor (beta chain) was sequenced for a study of blood T cell repertoires in COVID-19. About the research overall: The analysed material was cDNA or gDNA that came from T cells, B-cell-depleted T cells, or PBMCs.

Libraries were prepared by immunoSEQ multiplex PCR; TCRdb keeps only in-frame clonotypes and omits some of them. The table has about 140,000 clones, about 87% seen once. The CDR3 consists of 13 residues. Germline V gives CDR1 ENHRY, CDR2 SYGVKD. V was clipped by 10 bases and J by 1 base, with 13 bases between them. This receptor was obtained from a woman in her fifties or sixties with acute or convalescent COVID-19. The sample comprised peripheral blood. V is TRBV10-3 and J is TRBJ2-5; D is unresolved. CDR3 DNA: TGTGCCAGCGTCGAACGGGTCCAAGAGACCCAGTACTTC. It is translated as CASVERVQETQYF.